The 26 T cell receptor beta chains in this list originate from one sample, sequenced in a study of cytomegalovirus exposure and HLA in healthy donors. 60 Vbeta and 13 Jbeta primers were used in PCR. Repertoires were generated with immunoSEQ multiplex PCR, while TCRdb's copy carries only in-frame clones and drops some. The sample data list 70,000 or so clones. Sequencing was done on a sample of PBMCs. The receptors stem from a female donor in good health and CMV-seropositive.

The chain is built from TRBV4-3 and TRBJ2-7; 11 bases match TRBD1. This CDR3 contains 16 residues. The V and J ends lost 1 base and 4 bases, in that order; junction bases with no gene match: 6. The germline V gene encodes CDR1 LGHNA and CDR2 YSLEER. The DNA of the CDR3 is TGCGCCAGCAGCCAAGGGGAAGGACAGGGGGCTTACGAGCAGTACTTC. Protein product: CASSQGEGQGAYEQYF.

CDR3 nucleotide sequence: TGCGCCAGCAGCTTGGCCGGACAGGGGACTGAAGCTTTCTTT. This sequence encodes CASSLAGQGTEAFF. The chain is built from TRBV5-1 and TRBJ1-1, with 9 bases aligning to TRBD1. CDR3 size: 14 residues. The V segment lost 0 bases and the J segment 5 bases; nucleotides outside the gene matches: 2. Germline V CDR1 and CDR2: SGHRS, YFSETQ.

Points on this clone: An end of the junction does not agree with germline; a read error may underlie this. The gene calls are TRBV4-3 and TRBJ2-1, with TRBD1 matching 8 bases. The CDR3 spans 16 residues. Germline loops: CDR1 LGHNA, CDR2 YSLEER. CDR3 in amino acids: CASSQDSGGSDNEQFF. In DNA, the CDR3 is TGCGCCAGCAGCCAGGACTCAGGGGGCTCCGACAATGAGCAGTTCTTC.

CDR3 region: CASSQESPQGWANVLTF. The CDR3 nucleotides are TGCGCCAGCAGCCAAGAATCCCCCCAGGGTTGGGCCAACGTCCTGACTTTC. The V gene is TRBV4-3, the J gene TRBJ2-6; the D gene is possibly TRBD1 (5 bases). The germline V gene encodes CDR1 LGHNA and CDR2 YSLEER. V shed 0 bases and J shed 5 bases, with 14 bases lying between them. This CDR3 region has 17 residues.

The genes are TRBV10-3 and TRBJ1-2; TRBD1 aligns across 9 bases. Per germline, CDR1 ENHRY and CDR2 SYGVKD. CDR3 length: 14 residues. Losses at the gene ends were 9 bases for V and 4 bases for J; bases not matched to a gene: 9. In DNA, the CDR3 is TGTGCCATTAGCTGGACAGGGGAACTCTATGGCTACACCTTC. It codes for CAISWTGELYGYTF.

The chain joins TRBV30 to TRBJ1-1; D might be TRBD1 (6 bases). Trimming took off 1 base at V and 4 bases at J, with 19 bases between the two ends. The CDR3 consists of 16 residues. Looked up from germline, CDR1 is GTSNPN and CDR2 is SVGIG (reference sequence). The CDR3 nucleotides read TGTGCCTGGAGTGCGGGACACCGGCGATTTGGCACTGAAGCTTTCTTT. This translates into CAWSAGHRRFGTEAFF.

The V call is TRBV19, the J call TRBJ2-2, with a tentative D call TRBD2 (6 bases). The germline V and J ends were trimmed by 4 bases and 4 bases, with 10 bases remaining between them. There are 14 residues in the CDR3. Per the germline V gene, CDR1 is LNHDA and CDR2 is SQIVND (reference sequence). The CDR3: CASSKTSATGELFF. The DNA for the CDR3 is TGTGCCAGTAGTAAGACTAGTGCCACCGGGGAGCTGTTTTTT.

V gene TRBV7-9 combines with J gene TRBJ1-1; D may be TRBD1 (5 bases). V shed 2 bases and J shed 4 bases, with 11 bases lying between them. CDR3 size: 14 residues. Germline V gene sequence: CDR1 SEHNR, CDR2 FQNEAQ (reference sequence). The CDR3 is CASSLTGGTTEAFF. The DNA for the CDR3 is TGTGCCAGCAGCTTAACGGGGGGAACCACTGAAGCTTTCTTT.

This chain connects TRBV5-1 to TRBJ2-7, with 8 bases aligning to TRBD2. V dropped 0 bases and J dropped 3; count of bases not matched to a gene: 2. This CDR3 contains 14 residues. Looked up from germline, CDR1 is SGHRS and CDR2 is YFSETQ. The CDR3 here is CASSLAGGVYEQYF. The CDR3 coding sequence is TGCGCCAGCAGCTTGGCCGGGGGGGTCTACGAGCAGTACTTC.

The V gene is TRBV20-1, the J gene TRBJ1-2, with D tentatively TRBD1 (6 bases). CDR1 is DFQATT and CDR2 is SNEGSKA in the germline V gene (reference sequence). The CDR3 consists of 11 residues. With 7 bases removed from V and 4 bases from J, the gap between germline ends came to 10 bases. CDR3 nucleotides: TGCAGTGAGACAGGCTCCTATGGCTACACCTTC. Translated, it gives CSETGSYGYTF.

The chain recombines TRBV4-3 with TRBJ2-7, with D unclear. Trimming cost V 1 base and J 3 bases, with 7 bases left between them. CDR3 length equals 13 residues. The germline V gene encodes CDR1 LGHNA and CDR2 YSLEER. In DNA, the CDR3 is TGCGCCAGCAGCCAAGGACATCGCTACGAGCAGTACTTC. Translated, it gives CASSQGHRYEQYF.

The chain couples TRBV4-2 to TRBJ2-7; TRBD2 agrees at 10 bases. The CDR3 has 16 amino acids. In germline, CDR1 is LGHNA, CDR2 YNFKEQ. V lost 0 bases to trimming and J lost 1 base; unmatched junction nucleotides: 3. CDR3 in amino acids: CASSQDRGLASYEQYF. The CDR3 coding sequence is TGTGCCAGCAGCCAAGATCGGGGACTAGCGTCCTACGAGCAGTACTTC.

The J gene is TRBJ2-1, the V gene TRBV28; perhaps TRBD2 as D (5 bases). The CDR3 is 13 residues long. Germline values: CDR1 MDHEN, CDR2 SYDVKM. V gave up 5 bases and J gave up 8 bases, with 13 bases separating them. DNA of the CDR3: TGTGCCAGCAGTCCGTTACTAGAGGATGAGCAGTTCTTC. Its translation is CASSPLLEDEQFF.

V usage is TRBV30 and J usage is TRBJ1-1, with D possibly being TRBD1 (5 bases). The germline CDR1 and CDR2 sequences are GTSNPN and SVGIG (reference sequence). CDR3 size: 14 residues. V dropped 1 base and J dropped 8 bases, with 17 bases sitting between them. The CDR3 protein is CAWSDYSGLPEAFF. For the CDR3, the DNA is TGTGCCTGGAGTGATTATTCAGGGTTGCCCGAAGCTTTCTTT.

This chain joins TRBV10-3 and TRBJ2-2; 7 bases match TRBD2. V trimming: 3 bases; J trimming: 7 bases; junction bases outside the gene matches: 11. This CDR3 has 16 residues. CDR1 and CDR2 from the germline V gene are ENHRY and SYGVKD. Here the CDR3 reads CAISDQRLAGNGELFF. The CDR3 bases are TGTGCCATCAGTGATCAGCGACTAGCAGGAAACGGGGAGCTGTTTTTT.

The rearrangement joins TRBV6-6 to TRBJ1-3; 9 bases map to TRBD1. The J segment lost 3 bases and the V segment lost 4 bases, leaving 4 bases of the junction unmatched. Germline CDR1 reads MNHNY; CDR2 reads SVGAGI (reference sequence). CDR3 length equals 15 residues. This CDR3 reads CASSWGQGRGNTIYF. The CDR3 bases are TGTGCCAGCAGTTGGGGACAGGGCCGTGGAAACACCATATATTTT.

The chain couples TRBV29-1 to TRBJ2-7; D remains ambiguous. The CDR3 loop spans 14 amino acids. Trimming removed 4 bases at V and 3 bases at J, with 16 bases between. Germline loops: CDR1 SQVTM, CDR2 ANQGSEA. This CDR3 reads CSVGIPPSFYEQYF. CDR3 nucleotides: TGCAGCGTTGGTATACCACCGAGTTTCTACGAGCAGTACTTC.

The chain employs TRBV7-7 and TRBJ2-2; 10 positions match TRBD2. Germline V gene lookup returns CDR1 SSHAT and CDR2 FNYEAQ (reference sequence). V was pared by 2 bases and J by 8 bases, with 8 bases of the junction left unmatched. There are 16 residues in the CDR3. The CDR3 DNA is TGTGCCAGCAGCTTAAATCTAGCGGGGGTCTCGGGGGAGCTGTTTTTT. Amino acids: CASSLNLAGVSGELFF.

The V and J genes are TRBV7-9 and TRBJ1-5; 7 positions agree with TRBD1. The CDR3 contains 15 residues. V gave up 5 bases and J gave up 4 bases; unmatched junction bases: 8. Germline CDR1 reads SEHNR; CDR2 reads FQNEAQ (reference sequence). This CDR3 is CASSPAGTVNQPQHF. CDR3 DNA: TGTGCCAGCAGCCCCGCTGGGACAGTGAATCAGCCCCAGCATTTT.

The CDR3 region has the DNA TGTGCCAGCAGCCAACACTTTGGGACTACTATCTATGGCTACACCTTC. Protein sequence: CASSQHFGTTIYGYTF. The chain recombines TRBV9 with TRBJ1-2; maybe TRBD1 (5 bases). The V gene lost 4 bases and the J gene lost 4 bases, with 20 bases spanning the gap. The CDR3 spans 16 residues. Germline V gene sequence: CDR1 SGDLS, CDR2 YYNGEE. Drawing the rest from reference TRBV9 and TRBJ1-2, the complete variable domain is DSGVTQTPKHLITATGQRVTLRCSPRSGDLSVYWYQQSLDQGLQFLIQYYNGEERAKGNILERFSAQQFPDLHSELNLSSLELGDSALYFCASSQHFGTTIYGYTFGSGTRLTVV.

The rearrangement joins TRBV6-5 to TRBJ1-2; D ambiguous. V lost 5 bases to trimming and J lost 3 bases, with 7 bases between them. The CDR3 extends over 12 amino acids. Germline lookup yields CDR1 MNHEY and CDR2 SVGAGI. Written as DNA, the CDR3 is TGTGCCAGCAGTCCCCGCGACTATGGCTACACCTTC. This codes for CASSPRDYGYTF.

The V and J genes are TRBV6-1 and TRBJ1-2; no reliable D call. Trimming shortened V by 3 bases and J by 5 bases, and 13 bases separated the two germline ends. The germline V gene has CDR1 MNHNS and CDR2 SASEGT. The CDR3 consists of 14 residues. The CDR3 DNA reads as TGTGCCAGCAGTGAGCGAGCCGATTTGTATGGCTACACCTTC. This encodes CASSERADLYGYTF.

The chain combines TRBV14 with TRBJ2-7; D is possibly TRBD2 (6 bases). Trimming cost V 4 bases and J 7 bases, with 11 bases left between them. CDR3 length: 12 residues. Germline V CDR1 and CDR2: SGHDN, FVKESK. The CDR3 loop is CASSPGGWEQYF. The CDR3 nucleotides are TGTGCCAGCAGCCCCGGGGGTTGGGAGCAGTACTTC.

The genes are TRBV4-3 and TRBJ1-2; 7 bases map to TRBD1. The V segment lost 1 base and the J segment 5 bases; nucleotides outside the gene matches: 7. In germline, CDR1 is LGHNA, CDR2 YSLEER. CDR3 size: 15 residues. The CDR3 sequence: CASSQGTGALYGYTF. CDR3 bases: TGCGCCAGCAGCCAAGGGACAGGTGCCCTGTATGGCTACACCTTC.

The V call is TRBV5-1, the J call TRBJ2-1, with TRBD2 matching over 7 bases. The CDR3 contains 16 residues. In germline, CDR1 is SGHRS, CDR2 YFSETQ. The V segment lost 4 bases and the J segment 5 bases; nucleotides outside the gene matches: 12. This CDR3 is CASSIGSASGNNEQFF. The CDR3 nucleotides are TGCGCCAGCAGCATCGGGTCGGCTAGCGGAAACAATGAGCAGTTCTTC. Drawing the rest from reference TRBV5-1 and TRBJ2-1, the complete variable domain is KAGVTQTPRYLIKTRGQQVTLSCSPISGHRSVSWYQQTPGQGLQFLFEYFSETQRNKGNFPGRFSGRQFSNSRSEMNVSTLELGDSALYLCASSIGSASGNNEQFFGPGTRLTVL.

This chain uses TRBV5-4 with TRBJ2-7; possibly TRBD1 for D (6 bases). The CDR3 is 17 residues long. Germline assignment: CDR1 SGHNT and CDR2 YYREEE (reference sequence). Trimming pared 3 bases from V and 5 bases from J, leaving 24 bases between. CDR3 loop: CASSSRGLILTPHEQYF. For the CDR3, the DNA is TGTGCCAGCAGCTCCAGGGGCCTAATTTTGACTCCCCACGAGCAGTACTTC.